This passage covers 6 T cell receptor beta chains from one sample sequenced in a study of T cells in Graves' hyperthyroidism and ophthalmopathy. Using RNA transcripts as the source, TCR beta CDR3 regions were amplified. A first-round RT-PCR of the TCR CDR3 used the HTBI primer set. TCRdb re-derived calls from the multiplex PCR reads in MiXCR, one entry per CDR3 protein. The sample records roughly 740,000 distinct CDR3 sequences, about 15% being singletons. Source material: blood. The receptors originated from a man younger than 35 with Graves' hyperthyroidism.

The chain is built from TRBV5-8 and TRBJ1-2; D is ambiguous. This CDR3 is 16 amino acids long. V shed 3 bases and J shed 4 bases, with 19 bases lying between them. CDR1 SGHTS and CDR2 YDEGEE come from the germline V gene. The CDR3 nucleotides are TGTGCCAGCAGCTATCCCGGGCACCCTTTACCCTATGGCTACACCTTC. This encodes CASSYPGHPLPYGYTF.

The DNA of the CDR3 is TGCAGTGCTAAAAGGGTTCCTCTCCGAGATCAGGGGTCCTGGGAGACCCAGTACTTC. Encoded protein: CSAKRVPLRDQGSWETQYF. V is TRBV20-1 and J is TRBJ2-5; possibly TRBD1 for D (6 bases). This CDR3 is 19 amino acids long. Germline V gene sequence: CDR1 DFQATT, CDR2 SNEGSKA (reference sequence). V was clipped by 4 bases and J by 5 bases, with 32 bases between them.

This clonotype showed up many times. The chain carries TRBV15 and TRBJ2-3; 7 bases line up with TRBD2. The CDR3 consists of 15 residues. The V gene's germline CDR1 is LNHNV and CDR2 YYDKDF (reference sequence). V lost 6 bases and J lost 3; bases outside the gene matches: 9. The CDR3 spells CATRVTAGVTDTQYF. CDR3 nucleotides: TGTGCCACCAGGGTGACGGCGGGAGTTACAGATACGCAGTATTTT.

This chain connects TRBV19 to TRBJ2-1, with 7 bases aligning to TRBD2. V lost 6 bases and J lost 0; bases outside the gene matches: 5. The length of the CDR3 is 15 residues. In germline, CDR1 is LNHDA, CDR2 SQIVND (reference sequence). This CDR3 reads CASSGRESSYNEQFF. Written as DNA, the CDR3 is TGTGCCAGTAGCGGGCGGGAGAGCTCCTACAATGAGCAGTTCTTC.

This clonotype was seen at least ten times. The chain recombines TRBV28 with TRBJ2-3; D not resolved. Germline V lookup: CDR1 MDHEN, CDR2 SYDVKM. With 6 bases removed from V and 6 bases from J, the gap between germline ends came to 19 bases. The length of the CDR3 is 15 residues. The CDR3 loop reads CASRSGPVPDDTQYF. The CDR3 bases are TGTGCCAGCAGATCCGGACCCGTCCCCGACGATACGCAGTATTTT. Complete variable domain (other parts from reference TRBV28 and TRBJ2-3): DVKVTQSSRYLVKRTGEKVFLECVQDMDHENMFWYRQDPGLGLRLIYFSYDVKMKEKGDIPEGYSVSREKKERFSLILESASTNQTSMYLCASRSGPVPDDTQYFGPGTRLTVL.

This sequence joins TRBV24-1 and TRBJ2-5; weak D call: TRBD2 (6 bases). The CDR3 consists of 13 residues. V dropped 7 bases and J dropped 7 bases, with 15 bases sitting between them. Per germline, CDR1 KGHDR and CDR2 SFDVKD. The CDR3 nucleotides are TGTGCCACCAGCGCGGCGGGGCGGTGGACCCAGTACTTC. Translated: CATSAAGRWTQYF.